A single sample gave rise to the 20 T cell receptor beta chains below, sequenced in a study of blood T cells in healthy people across ages. Primed by a sample-barcoded 5' primer and a J-beta primer mix, a second PCR proceeded for about 7 to 11 cycles. MiXCR, applied by TCRdb to the 5' RACE reads, yields one record per CDR3 protein. The sample has over 700,000 distinct CDR3 sequences; roughly 25% are singletons. The same data also contributed to another study, on T cells of mothers and their children.

The sequencing input was blood. The source of these receptors is a boy aged 5-17 years in good health.

The J gene is TRBJ2-2, the V gene TRBV6-6; D is uncertain. The CDR3 runs 12 residues. The germline gives CDR1 MNHNY, CDR2 SVGAGI (reference sequence). The V gene lost 7 bases and the J gene lost 6 bases, with 9 bases spanning the gap. The DNA for the CDR3 is TGTGCCAGCACCCTTATGGCCGGGGAGCTGTTTTTT. Protein product: CASTLMAGELFF.

Notes on this clonotype: At one end the junction does not follow the germline gene, possibly because of a read error. The chain recombines TRBV9 with TRBJ2-5; unclear D gene. Germline CDR1 and CDR2: SGDLS and YYNGEE. The CDR3 sequence is 14 residues long. In nucleotides, the CDR3 is TGTGCCAGCAGCGTAGACCTAGGTGGAGAGACCCGGTACTTC. Its protein product is CASSVDLGGETRYF.

The V call is TRBV28, the J call TRBJ1-2; 8 nucleotides match TRBD1. V dropped 2 bases and J dropped 3; count of bases not matched to a gene: 20. The CDR3 is 20 residues long. Germline CDR1 is MDHEN and CDR2 is SYDVKM. CDR3 sequence reads: CASSLPILPRGPGQDYGYTF. The CDR3, as DNA: TGTGCCAGCAGTTTACCGATACTCCCCCGAGGACCGGGACAGGACTATGGCTACACCTTC.

The table lists this clonotype with a few counts. The chain employs TRBV6-2 or TRBV6-3 and TRBJ1-1; D not certain. CDR1 MNHEY and CDR2 SVGEGT come from the germline V gene. This CDR3 contains 16 residues. V was cut by 2 bases and J by 4 bases, with 17 bases left in between. CDR3 protein: CASSYLRPPRVTEAFF. As DNA, the CDR3 is TGTGCCAGCAGTTACCTTAGACCCCCTCGGGTCACTGAAGCTTTCTTT.

The V gene is TRBV6-6, the J gene TRBJ2-2; TRBD1 aligns across 8 bases. After removal of 8 bases from V and 4 bases from J, the junction contained 3 bases not matched to a gene. The CDR3 spans 13 residues. CDR1 is MNHNY and CDR2 is SVGAGI in the germline V gene (reference sequence). The CDR3 loop reads CASEQGATGELFF. CDR3 in DNA: TGTGCCAGCGAGCAGGGGGCCACCGGGGAGCTGTTTTTT.

The V gene is TRBV6-1, the J gene TRBJ2-7; D may be TRBD2 (5 bases). Germline lookup yields CDR1 MNHNS and CDR2 SASEGT. The CDR3 extends over 15 amino acids. V was clipped by 6 bases and J by 2 bases, with 17 bases between them. CDR3 in amino acids: CASSKSGLGTYEQYF. The CDR3 nucleotides are TGTGCCAGCAGCAAGTCAGGACTCGGAACCTACGAGCAGTACTTC.

The table lists this clonotype with a count of one. The V call is TRBV6-2 or TRBV6-3, the J call TRBJ2-5; no clear D. The V and J ends lost 0 bases and 3 bases respectively, with 8 bases between them. The CDR3 loop spans 14 amino acids. Germline loops: CDR1 MNHEY, CDR2 SVGEGT. The CDR3 nucleotides read TGTGCCAGCAGTTACTCGAGACCAGAAGAGACCCAGTACTTC. Translated, it gives CASSYSRPEETQYF.

The table lists this clonotype with a few counts. The chain carries TRBV6-2 or TRBV6-3 and TRBJ1-2; D not resolved. CDR1 is MNHEY, CDR2 SVGEGT, per germline. This CDR3 contains 13 residues. V lost 4 bases, J lost 7 bases, and 13 bases lay in between. The CDR3 nucleotides read TGTGCCAGCAGTTCCGACCGACTCTCTGGCTACACCTTC. Translation: CASSSDRLSGYTF.

This sequence joins TRBV20-1 and TRBJ2-5; D ambiguous. Germline lookup yields CDR1 DFQATT and CDR2 SNEGSKA (reference sequence). Trimming removed 1 base at V and 5 bases at J, with 8 bases between. The CDR3 spans 12 residues. The CDR3: CSARALIETQYF. The CDR3 nucleotides read TGCAGTGCTAGAGCTCTGATCGAGACCCAGTACTTC.

This clonotype was counted a few times. The genes are TRBV4-1 and TRBJ1-5, with TRBD1 as a possible D gene (6 bases). Germline lookup yields CDR1 MGHRA and CDR2 YSYEKL. Between the trimmed V and J ends, which lost 4 bases and 6 bases, there was a span of 16 bases. The CDR3 consists of 15 residues. The DNA for the CDR3 is TGCGCCAGCAGCCCTGGTACAGGGCCGTTTCAGCCCCAGCATTTT. It yields the protein CASSPGTGPFQPQHF.

This clonotype occurred a few times. J is TRBJ2-5 and V is TRBV10-3, with 7 bases that match TRBD2. The end of the DNA aligns better with TRBJ2-1, so the J call may be wrong. The CDR3 totals 15 residues. Germline assignment: CDR1 ENHRY and CDR2 SYGVKD. The CDR3 nucleotides read TGTGCCATCAGTACGGAGGCTAGCGGATACAATGAGCAGTTCTTC. Residues: CAISTEASGYNEQFF.

This clonotype was recorded many times. The chain carries TRBV28 and TRBJ1-4, with D possibly matching TRBD1 (6 bases). The CDR3 spans 17 residues. Germline CDR1 MDHEN, CDR2 SYDVKM. V lost 4 bases, J lost 0 bases, and 15 bases lay in between. This chain's CDR3 is CASSSLDRKSTNEKLFF. The CDR3 nucleotides read TGTGCCAGCAGTTCGTTGGACAGAAAGTCAACTAATGAAAAACTGTTTTTT. The full variable domain, with the rest looked up from reference TRBV28 and TRBJ1-4, is DVKVTQSSRYLVKRTGEKVFLECVQDMDHENMFWYRQDPGLGLRLIYFSYDVKMKEKGDIPEGYSVSREKKERFSLILESASTNQTSMYLCASSSLDRKSTNEKLFFGSGTQLSVL.

This clonotype was seen a few times. This sequence joins TRBV14 and TRBJ2-4; D is ambiguous. Trimming took 3 bases from V and 1 from J, leaving 16 bases between them. The CDR3 length is 17 residues. Germline CDR1 and CDR2: SGHDN and FVKESK. CDR3 protein: CASSHRVGKVAKNIQYF. CDR3 nucleotides: TGTGCCAGCAGCCACCGTGTGGGGAAGGTTGCCAAAAACATTCAGTACTTC.

The V gene is TRBV6-5, the J gene TRBJ2-1; no clear D gene. This CDR3 has 13 residues. The germline V gene encodes CDR1 MNHEY and CDR2 SVGAGI. V dropped 2 bases and J dropped 2 bases, with 4 bases sitting between them. The CDR3 is CASSYRPYNEQFF. DNA for the CDR3: TGTGCCAGCAGTTACCGTCCCTACAATGAGCAGTTCTTC.

This clonotype has more than one count but fewer than ten. V gene TRBV29-1 combines with J gene TRBJ2-5; TRBD1 or TRBD2 may be the D gene (5 bases each). Germline loops: CDR1 SQVTM, CDR2 ANQGSEA. V lost 2 bases and J lost 4, with 11 bases in between. The CDR3 runs 13 residues. The CDR3 here is CSVEKRGRETQYF. DNA for the CDR3: TGCAGCGTTGAAAAGAGGGGTCGAGAGACCCAGTACTTC.

J is TRBJ2-5 and V is TRBV20-1; 14 nucleotides line up with TRBD2. The CDR3 runs 18 residues. The V gene's germline CDR1 is DFQATT and CDR2 SNEGSKA (reference sequence). Trimming at V came to 3 bases and at J to 1 base, leaving 10 bases not matched to a gene. CDR3: CSASSGLAGGIPQETQYF. The CDR3 coding sequence is TGCAGTGCTAGCAGCGGACTAGCGGGAGGTATCCCCCAAGAGACCCAGTACTTC.

The chain is built from TRBV6-1 and TRBJ2-3; no clear D. The V gene lost 7 bases and the J gene lost 3 bases, with 29 bases spanning the gap. This CDR3 spans 19 amino acids. Germline V gene sequence: CDR1 MNHNS, CDR2 SASEGT. CDR3 sequence (DNA): TGTGCCAGCACCCGGTCCGTCCGGGCTCTACTCTACACAACAGATACGCAGTATTTT. Translation gives CASTRSVRALLYTTDTQYF.

A few counts support this clonotype. The chain carries TRBV10-3 and TRBJ2-1; 12 nucleotides agree with TRBD2. The J call may be incorrect, as the DNA end agrees better with TRBJ2-7. Germline CDR1 is ENHRY and CDR2 is SYGVKD. This CDR3 region has 14 residues. The CDR3 nucleotides are TGTGCCATCTCCGTGACTAGCGGGAGCAACGAGCAGTACTTC. Its translation is CAISVTSGSNEQYF.

The gene calls are TRBV6-6 and TRBJ1-4; TRBD1 is a possible D gene (5 bases). The ends were cut back, 8 bases at V and 8 bases at J, with 9 bases in the middle. CDR1 and CDR2 (germline): MNHNY, SVGAGI (reference sequence). The CDR3 runs 11 residues. CDR3 sequence: CASRRGEKLFF. The CDR3 coding sequence is TGTGCCAGCCGTAGGGGCGAAAAACTGTTTTTT.

V is TRBV9 and J is TRBJ1-4, with a weak D call TRBD1 (5 bases). V dropped 4 bases and J dropped 2 bases, with 9 bases sitting between them. From germline, CDR1 is SGDLS and CDR2 YYNGEE. The CDR3 length is 14 residues. The CDR3 DNA reads as TGTGCCAGCAGCAAAGAGGGGACTAATGAAAAACTGTTTTTT. The encoded protein is CASSKEGTNEKLFF. The full variable domain, in which reference TRBV9 and TRBJ1-4 provide the parts outside the CDR3, is DSGVTQTPKHLITATGQRVTLRCSPRSGDLSVYWYQQSLDQGLQFLIQYYNGEERAKGNILERFSAQQFPDLHSELNLSSLELGDSALYFCASSKEGTNEKLFFGSGTQLSVL.